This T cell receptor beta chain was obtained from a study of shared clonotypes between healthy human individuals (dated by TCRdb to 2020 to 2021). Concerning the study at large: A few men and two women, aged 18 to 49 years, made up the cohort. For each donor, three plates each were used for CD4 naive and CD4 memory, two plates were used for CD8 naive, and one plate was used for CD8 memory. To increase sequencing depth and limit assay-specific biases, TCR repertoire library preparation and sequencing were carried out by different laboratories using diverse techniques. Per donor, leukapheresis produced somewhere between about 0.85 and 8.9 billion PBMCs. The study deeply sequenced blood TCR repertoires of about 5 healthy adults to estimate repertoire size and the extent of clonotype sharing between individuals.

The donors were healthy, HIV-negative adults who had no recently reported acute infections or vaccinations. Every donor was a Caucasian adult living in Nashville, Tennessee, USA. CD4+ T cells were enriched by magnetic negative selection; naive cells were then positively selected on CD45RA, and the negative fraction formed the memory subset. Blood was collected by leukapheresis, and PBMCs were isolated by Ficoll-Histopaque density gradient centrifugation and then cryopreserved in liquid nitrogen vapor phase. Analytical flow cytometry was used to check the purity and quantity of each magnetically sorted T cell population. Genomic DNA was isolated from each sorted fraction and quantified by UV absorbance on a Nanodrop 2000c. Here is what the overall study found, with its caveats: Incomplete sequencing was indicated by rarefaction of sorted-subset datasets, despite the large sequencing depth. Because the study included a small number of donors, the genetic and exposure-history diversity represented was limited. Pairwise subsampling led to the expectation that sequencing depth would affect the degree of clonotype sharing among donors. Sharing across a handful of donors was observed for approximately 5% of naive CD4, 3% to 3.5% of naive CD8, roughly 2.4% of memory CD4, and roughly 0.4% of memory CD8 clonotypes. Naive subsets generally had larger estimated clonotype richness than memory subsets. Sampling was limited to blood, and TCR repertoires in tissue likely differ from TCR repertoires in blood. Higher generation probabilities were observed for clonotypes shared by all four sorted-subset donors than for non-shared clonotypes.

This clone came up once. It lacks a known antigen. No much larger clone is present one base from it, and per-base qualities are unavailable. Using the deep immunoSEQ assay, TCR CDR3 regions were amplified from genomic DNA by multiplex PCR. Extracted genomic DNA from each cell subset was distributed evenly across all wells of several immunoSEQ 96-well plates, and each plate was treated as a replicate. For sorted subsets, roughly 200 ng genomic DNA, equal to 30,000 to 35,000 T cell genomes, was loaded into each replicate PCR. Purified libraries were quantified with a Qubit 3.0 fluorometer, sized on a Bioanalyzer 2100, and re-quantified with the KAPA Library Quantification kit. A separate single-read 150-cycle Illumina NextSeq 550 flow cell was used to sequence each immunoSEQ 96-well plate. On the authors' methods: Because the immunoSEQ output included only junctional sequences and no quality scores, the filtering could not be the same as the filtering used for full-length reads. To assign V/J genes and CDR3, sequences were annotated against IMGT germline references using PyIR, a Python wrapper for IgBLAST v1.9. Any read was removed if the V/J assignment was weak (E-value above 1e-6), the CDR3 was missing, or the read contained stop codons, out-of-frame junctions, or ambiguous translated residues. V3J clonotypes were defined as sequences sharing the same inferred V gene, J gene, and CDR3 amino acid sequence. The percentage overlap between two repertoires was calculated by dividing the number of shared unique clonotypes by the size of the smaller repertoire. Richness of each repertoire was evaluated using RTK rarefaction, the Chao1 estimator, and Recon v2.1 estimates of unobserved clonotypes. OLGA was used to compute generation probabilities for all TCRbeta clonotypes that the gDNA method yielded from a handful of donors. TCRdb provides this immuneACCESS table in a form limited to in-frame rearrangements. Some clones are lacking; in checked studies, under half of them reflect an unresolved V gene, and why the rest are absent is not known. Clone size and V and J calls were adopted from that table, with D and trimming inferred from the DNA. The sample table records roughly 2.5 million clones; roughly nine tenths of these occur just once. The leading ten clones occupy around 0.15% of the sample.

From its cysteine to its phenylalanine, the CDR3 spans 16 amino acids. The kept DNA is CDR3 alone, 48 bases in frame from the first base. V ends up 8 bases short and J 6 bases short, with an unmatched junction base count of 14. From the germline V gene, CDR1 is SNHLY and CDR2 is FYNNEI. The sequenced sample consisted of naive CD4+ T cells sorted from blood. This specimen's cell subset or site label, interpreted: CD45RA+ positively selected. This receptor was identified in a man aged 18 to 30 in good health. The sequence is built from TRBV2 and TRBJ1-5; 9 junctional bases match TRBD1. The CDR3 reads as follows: CASGPGQGKRGQPQHF. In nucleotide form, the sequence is TGTGCCAGCGGTCCAGGACAGGGGAAACGGGGTCAGCCCCAGCATTTT.